Listed here is a single TCR beta chain. This clone was found once. Its cognate antigen has yet to be identified. Base qualities are missing; no much larger clone stands one base away. The collaborating institutions used their own protocols to collect whole blood in K2EDTA tubes. For TCRbeta analysis, collaborators shipped samples in one of three forms: frozen whole blood, isolated PBMCs, or DNA extracted from either of those sample types. This sample is part of a study of blood T cell repertoires in COVID-19 (dated by TCRdb to 2018 to 2020). Concerning the study at large: Collaborator samples came from the United States, Italy and Spain and covered acute and convalescent phases of COVID-19. The material from the prospective study consisted of cDNA or gDNA derived from T cells, B-cell-depleted T cells, or PBMCs. Deeply sampled blood TCRbeta repertoires from subjects exposed to, actively infected with, or recovered from COVID-19 were included in the dataset. The repertoires were made available in a free public database intended to serve as a resource for research on the immune response to SARS-CoV-2. Samples came from the ongoing ImmuneRACE study (first 160 participants) plus 1,254 subjects from 6 global collaborators. Nearly every sample came with metadata listing a de-identified subject ID, COVID-19 status, age in years and sex. Where available, HLA class I and class II types were taken from metadata supplied by the sample provider and were not determined by assay-based typing.

The immunoSEQ Assay, a bias-controlled multiplex PCR, was used to amplify TCRbeta CDR3 regions from genomic DNA. The study's processing was this. Nucleated cell counts per sample were estimated from amplification of reference gene primers within the assay. Sequence reads were collapsed and filtered to measure the absolute abundance of every unique TCRbeta CDR3 rearrangement. For each sample, productive Simpson clonality was calculated as the square root of Simpson's diversity index over productive rearrangements. TCRdb stores this immuneACCESS table with in-frame sequences only. Part of the clones is absent; in the studies checked, under half of the shortfall reflects unresolved V genes, and no reason is known for the rest. Clone size and the V and J calls come from that table; the DNA yielded D and trimming. The sample table holds a few hundred thousand clones, of which roughly nine tenths were seen once. The biggest ten clones account for 2.2% of the sample.

Its CDR3 holds 12 amino acids, cysteine through phenylalanine. The only DNA kept is the CDR3, 36 bases in frame from the first base. Reading the germline V gene (reference sequence) gives CDR1 MNHNY and CDR2 SVGAGI. Trimming costs V 7 bases and J 2 bases, and their ends lie 8 bases apart. Overall study outcomes, separate from this receptor: Clinical and demographic metadata were provided uncurated, with the amount varying by source and participant.

The chain employs TRBV6-6 and TRBJ1-2; no D gene is confidently identified. The sequence derives from a woman in her fifties or sixties with acute or convalescent COVID-19. Sequenced input: peripheral blood. CDR3 sequence: CASTHLNYGYTF. The base sequence is TGTGCCAGCACCCACCTAAACTATGGCTACACCTTC.